These T cell receptor beta chains were read from a single sample in a study of cytomegalovirus exposure and HLA in healthy donors. Data came from immunoSEQ multiplex PCR; TCRdb stores just in-frame clones and leaves some out. The sample includes approximately 190,000 clones, roughly 80% of them seen just once. The source material was PBMCs. The receptors were sampled from a man aged 45-60 years in good health and CMV-seronegative. Each CDR3 is given with its conserved first and last residue. The order of the fields is J gene, V gene, D gene, clone size, CDR3 protein, CDR3 DNA. A D gene is named only where the DNA matches it firmly. Clone size, where shown, is once, few, many, or a class for clones that have expanded.

J gene: TRBJ1-1
V gene: TRBV7-2
D gene: .
clone size: few
CDR3 protein: CASSPEFTGTQAFF
CDR3 DNA: TGTGCCAGCAGCCCCGAGTTTACAGGAACTCAAGCTTTCTTT

J gene: TRBJ1-5
V gene: TRBV18
D gene: .
clone size: .
CDR3 protein: CASSPRGSDQPQHF
CDR3 DNA: TGTGCCAGCTCACCGCGAGGGAGTGATCAGCCCCAGCATTTT

J gene: TRBJ2-2
V gene: TRBV2
D gene: .
clone size: .
CDR3 protein: CASRQVGTGELFF
CDR3 DNA: TGTGCCAGCCGACAGGTGGGCACCGGGGAGCTGTTTTTT

J gene: TRBJ1-1
V gene: TRBV2
D gene: TRBD1
clone size: .
CDR3 protein: CASGGTGNTEAFF
CDR3 DNA: TGTGCCAGCGGAGGGACAGGGAACACTGAAGCTTTCTTT

J gene: TRBJ1-6
V gene: TRBV4-3
D gene: TRBD1
clone size: few
CDR3 protein: CASSPGTGIKGSPLHF
CDR3 DNA: TGCGCCAGCAGCCCCGGGACAGGGATCAAAGGTTCACCCCTCCACTTT

J gene: TRBJ2-3
V gene: TRBV5-1
D gene: TRBD2
clone size: .
CDR3 protein: CASSQVAGVSTDTQYF
CDR3 DNA: TGCGCCAGCAGCCAGGTAGCGGGGGTGAGCACAGATACGCAGTATTTT

J gene: TRBJ1-1
V gene: TRBV19
D gene: .
clone size: once
CDR3 protein: CASSLERSGEAFF
CDR3 DNA: TGTGCCAGTAGTCTGGAGAGATCTGGTGAAGCTTTCTTT

J gene: TRBJ2-3
V gene: TRBV10-1
D gene: .
clone size: .
CDR3 protein: CASSEAGPNTDTQYF
CDR3 DNA: TGCGCCAGCAGTGAAGCAGGCCCCAACACAGATACGCAGTATTTT

J gene: TRBJ1-3
V gene: TRBV7-2
D gene: .
clone size: .
CDR3 protein: CASTSDKGRNTIYF
CDR3 DNA: TGTGCCAGCACCTCGGACAAGGGCCGAAACACCATATATTTT

J gene: TRBJ1-3
V gene: TRBV10-3
D gene: .
clone size: .
CDR3 protein: CAISDLSGAGGNTIYF
CDR3 DNA: TGTGCCATCAGTGATTTGTCAGGGGCGGGTGGAAACACCATATATTTT